The next 5 T cell receptor beta chains were all read from a single sample in a study of identical twins. One entry per CDR3 protein, called by TCRdb with MiXCR from the 5' RACE reads. The repertoire holds about 460,000 distinct CDR3 sequences, with about 14% as singletons. This sample was also put to use in a study of yellow fever vaccine responses in identical twins.

Input material: CD4+ T cells sorted from blood. Receptors were obtained from a young woman in good health.

This clonotype was seen repeatedly, ten times or more. The rearrangement uses TRBV6-1 and TRBJ1-5; no reliable D call. CDR3 length: 14 residues. Trimming took 3 bases from V and 1 from J, leaving 7 bases between them. Germline CDR1 is MNHNS and CDR2 is SASEGT. DNA for the CDR3: TGTGCCAGCAGTGATAGGAGAAGCAATCAGCCCCAGCATTTT. The encoded protein is CASSDRRSNQPQHF.

As for this clonotype: Its ends do not fully match the called genes, so a read error is possible. The chain combines TRBV6-4 with TRBJ2-1; tentatively, D is TRBD2 (6 bases). Germline CDR1 is MRHNA and CDR2 is SNTAGT. CDR3 length: 15 residues. The chain's CDR3 is CASSELGREVNELFF. The DNA of the CDR3 is TGTGCCAGCAGTGAATTAGGCAGGGAGGTTAATGAGCTGTTCTTC.

This clonotype was seen a few times. The chain links TRBV28 to TRBJ2-1; the match to TRBD2 covers 10 bases. Trimming took 7 bases from V and 7 from J; bases not matched to a gene: 10. The CDR3 runs to 15 residues. Germline-derived CDR1 and CDR2 are MDHEN and SYDVKM. CDR3 sequence: CASNPKRGGWNEQFF. The CDR3 DNA reads TGTGCCAGCAATCCTAAGCGGGGGGGCTGGAATGAGCAGTTCTTC.

This clonotype occurred a few times. V and J are TRBV12-3 or TRBV12-4 and TRBJ2-7; TRBD1 aligns across 9 bases. After removal of 11 bases from V and 3 bases from J, the junction contained 8 bases not matched to a gene. This CDR3 comprises 13 residues. In DNA, the CDR3 is TGTGCCGTTGGACAGGGGTGGAGCTACGAGCAGTACTTC. This translates into CAVGQGWSYEQYF.

The chain employs TRBV6-2 or TRBV6-3 and TRBJ2-1, with D possibly being TRBD2 (6 bases). Trimming stripped 7 bases from V and 5 bases from J, with 18 bases between. The germline gives CDR1 MNHEY, CDR2 SVGEGT. The CDR3 contains 15 residues. The CDR3 sequence: CASNNPPGGDNEQFF. The CDR3 DNA follows: TGTGCCAGCAACAACCCCCCCGGAGGGGACAATGAGCAGTTCTTC.